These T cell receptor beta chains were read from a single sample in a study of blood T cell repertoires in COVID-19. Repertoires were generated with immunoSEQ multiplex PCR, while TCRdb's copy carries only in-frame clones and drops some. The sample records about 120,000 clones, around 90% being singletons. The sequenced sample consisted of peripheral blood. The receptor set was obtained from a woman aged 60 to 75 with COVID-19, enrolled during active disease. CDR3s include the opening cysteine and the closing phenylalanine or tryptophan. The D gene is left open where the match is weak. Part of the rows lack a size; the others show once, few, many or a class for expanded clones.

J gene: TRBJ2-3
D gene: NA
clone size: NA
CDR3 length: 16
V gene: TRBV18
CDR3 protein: CASSPQQNRASDTQYF
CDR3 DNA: TGTGCCAGCTCACCTCAGCAGAACAGGGCTTCAGATACGCAGTATTTT

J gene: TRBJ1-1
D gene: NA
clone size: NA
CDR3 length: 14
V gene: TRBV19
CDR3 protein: CASIPGAANTEAFF
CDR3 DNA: TGTGCCAGTATTCCGGGAGCCGCGAACACTGAAGCTTTCTTT

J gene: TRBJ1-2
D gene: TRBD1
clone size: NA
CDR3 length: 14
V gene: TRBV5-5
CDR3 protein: CASSLGQGRYGYTF
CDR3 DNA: TGTGCCAGCAGCTTGGGACAGGGAAGGTATGGCTACACCTTC

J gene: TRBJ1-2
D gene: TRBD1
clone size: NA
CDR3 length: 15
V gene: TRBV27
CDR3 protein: CASSSPGQGVRGYTF
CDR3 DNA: TGTGCCAGCAGTTCTCCGGGACAGGGAGTTCGAGGCTACACCTTC

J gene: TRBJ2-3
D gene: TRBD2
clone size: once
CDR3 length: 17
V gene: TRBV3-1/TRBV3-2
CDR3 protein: CASSLRTSGFYTDTQYF
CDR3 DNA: TGTGCCAGCAGCCTTAGGACTAGCGGGTTCTACACAGATACGCAGTATTTT

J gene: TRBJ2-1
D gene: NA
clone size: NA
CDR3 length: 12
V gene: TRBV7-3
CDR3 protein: CASSSELGEQFF
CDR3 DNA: TGTGCCAGCAGCTCGGAGCTAGGTGAGCAGTTCTTC

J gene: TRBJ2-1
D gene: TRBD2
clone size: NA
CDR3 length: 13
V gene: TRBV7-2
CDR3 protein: CASSLASWRGGLF
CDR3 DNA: TGTGCCAGCAGCTTAGCATCATGGCGGGGGGGCCTCTTC

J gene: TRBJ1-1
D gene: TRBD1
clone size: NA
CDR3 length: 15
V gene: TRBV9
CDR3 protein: CASSVTGGQNTEAFF
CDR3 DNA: TGTGCCAGCAGCGTTACAGGGGGACAGAACACTGAAGCTTTCTTT

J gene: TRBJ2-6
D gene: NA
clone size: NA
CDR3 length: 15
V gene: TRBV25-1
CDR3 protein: CASSEWGPGANVLTF
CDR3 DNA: TGTGCCAGCAGTGAATGGGGCCCTGGGGCCAACGTCCTGACTTTC

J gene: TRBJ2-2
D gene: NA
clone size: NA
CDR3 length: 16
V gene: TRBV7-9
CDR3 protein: CASSTNGIRDTGELFF
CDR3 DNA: TGTGCCAGCAGCACCAATGGTATTCGAGACACCGGGGAGCTGTTTTTT

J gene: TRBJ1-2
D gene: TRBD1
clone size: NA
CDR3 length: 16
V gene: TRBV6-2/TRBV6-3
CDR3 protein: CASSQYPGQGFYGYTF
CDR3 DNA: TGTGCCAGCAGCCAATACCCGGGACAGGGTTTCTATGGCTACACCTTC

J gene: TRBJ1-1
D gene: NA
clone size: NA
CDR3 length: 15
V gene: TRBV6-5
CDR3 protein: CASSPPTGLNTEAFF
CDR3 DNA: TGTGCCAGCTCCCCCCCGACAGGCCTGAACACTGAAGCTTTCTTT

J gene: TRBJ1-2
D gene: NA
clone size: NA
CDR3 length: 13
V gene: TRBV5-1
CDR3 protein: CASSPSVEGGYTF
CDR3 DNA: TGCGCCAGCAGCCCTTCTGTGGAGGGTGGCTACACCTTC

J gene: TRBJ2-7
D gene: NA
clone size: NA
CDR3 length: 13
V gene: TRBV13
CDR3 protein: CASSPRRAYEQYF
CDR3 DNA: TGTGCCAGCAGCCCAAGGCGGGCCTACGAGCAGTACTTC

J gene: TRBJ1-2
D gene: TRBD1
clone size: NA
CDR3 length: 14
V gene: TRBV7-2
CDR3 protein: CASSPGQGNYGYTF
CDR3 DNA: TGTGCCAGCAGCCCGGGACAGGGTAACTATGGCTACACCTTC

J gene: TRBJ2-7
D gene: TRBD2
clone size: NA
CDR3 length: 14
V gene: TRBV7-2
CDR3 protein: CASSLTSGVYEQYF
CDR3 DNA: TGTGCCAGCAGCTTAACTAGCGGGGTCTACGAGCAGTACTTC

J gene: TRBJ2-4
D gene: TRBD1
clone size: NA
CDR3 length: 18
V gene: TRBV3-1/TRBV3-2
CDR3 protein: CASSQDPGMGTGNNIQYF
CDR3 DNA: TGTGCCAGCAGCCAAGACCCTGGGATGGGGACAGGGAACAACATTCAGTACTTC

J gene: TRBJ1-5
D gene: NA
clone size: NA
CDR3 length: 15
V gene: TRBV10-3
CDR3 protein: CAISESGLSNQPQHF
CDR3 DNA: TGTGCCATCAGTGAGTCTGGGCTTAGCAATCAGCCCCAGCATTTT

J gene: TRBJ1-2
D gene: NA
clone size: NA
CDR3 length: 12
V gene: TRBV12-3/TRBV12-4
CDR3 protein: CASSFSVYGYTF
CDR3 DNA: TGTGCCAGCAGTTTTAGCGTCTATGGCTACACCTTC

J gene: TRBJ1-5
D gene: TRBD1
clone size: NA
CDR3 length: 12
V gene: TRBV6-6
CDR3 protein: CASSYLGQGQHF
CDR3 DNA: TGTGCCAGCAGTTACTTAGGACAGGGCCAGCATTTT

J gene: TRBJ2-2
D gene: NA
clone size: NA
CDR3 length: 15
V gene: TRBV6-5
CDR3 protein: CASSYFSGRTGELFF
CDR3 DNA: TGTGCCAGCAGTTATTTCTCGGGGAGAACCGGGGAGCTGTTTTTT

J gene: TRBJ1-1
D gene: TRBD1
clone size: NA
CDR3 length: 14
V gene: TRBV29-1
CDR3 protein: CSVGPDRGNTEAFF
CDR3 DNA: TGCAGCGTTGGTCCTGACAGGGGGAACACTGAAGCTTTCTTT

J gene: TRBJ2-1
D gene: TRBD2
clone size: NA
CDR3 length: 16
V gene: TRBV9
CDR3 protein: CASSVANSGGYNEQFF
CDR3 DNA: TGTGCCAGCAGCGTAGCTAATAGCGGGGGGTACAATGAGCAGTTCTTC